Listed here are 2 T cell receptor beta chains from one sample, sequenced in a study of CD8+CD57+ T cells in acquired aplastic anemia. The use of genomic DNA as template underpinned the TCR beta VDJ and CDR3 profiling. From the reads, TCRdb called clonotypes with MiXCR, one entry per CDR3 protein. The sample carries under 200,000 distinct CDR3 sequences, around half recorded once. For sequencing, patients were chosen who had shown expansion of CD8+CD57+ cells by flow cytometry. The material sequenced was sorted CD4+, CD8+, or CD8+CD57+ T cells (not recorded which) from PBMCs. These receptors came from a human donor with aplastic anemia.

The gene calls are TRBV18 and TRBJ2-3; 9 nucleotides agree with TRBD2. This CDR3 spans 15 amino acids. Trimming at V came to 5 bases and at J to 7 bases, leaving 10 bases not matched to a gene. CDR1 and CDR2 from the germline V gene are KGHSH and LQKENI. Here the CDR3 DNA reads TGTGCCAGCTCATCGCCGGGACTAGCATCGAATACGCAGTATTTT. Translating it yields CASSSPGLASNTQYF.

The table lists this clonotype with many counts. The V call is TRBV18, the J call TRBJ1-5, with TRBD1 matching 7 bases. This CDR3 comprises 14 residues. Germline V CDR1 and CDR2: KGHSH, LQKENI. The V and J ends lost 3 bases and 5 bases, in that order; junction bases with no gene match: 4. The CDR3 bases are TGTGCCAGCTCACCTGGGACAGCAGATCAGCCCCAGCATTTT. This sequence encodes CASSPGTADQPQHF.